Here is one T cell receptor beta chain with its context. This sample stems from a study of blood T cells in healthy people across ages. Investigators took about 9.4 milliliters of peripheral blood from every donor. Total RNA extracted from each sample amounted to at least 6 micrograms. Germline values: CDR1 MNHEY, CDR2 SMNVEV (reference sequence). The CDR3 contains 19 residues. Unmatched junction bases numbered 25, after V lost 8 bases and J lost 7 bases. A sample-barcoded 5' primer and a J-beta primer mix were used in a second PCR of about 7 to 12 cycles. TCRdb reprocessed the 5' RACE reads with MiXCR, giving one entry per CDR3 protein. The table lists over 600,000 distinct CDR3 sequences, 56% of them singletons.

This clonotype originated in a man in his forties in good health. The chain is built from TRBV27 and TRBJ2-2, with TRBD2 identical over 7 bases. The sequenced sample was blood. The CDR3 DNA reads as TGTGCCAGCCAGGAGAATTGGTTGTCTGGACTAGAAAGTGTCGGGGAGCTGTTTTTT. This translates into CASQENWLSGLESVGELFF.